These T cell receptor beta chains were read from a single sample in a study of blood T cell repertoires in COVID-19. The method was immunoSEQ multiplex PCR; TCRdb's version includes in-frame clones alone and lacks a portion of them. Here the sample spans 150,000 or so clones, over 70% being singletons. The sequencing input was peripheral blood. The receptors here all came from a man in his 60s with acute or convalescent COVID-19. Each CDR3 is given with its conserved first and last residue. The D gene is left open where the match is weak. Expanded clones get a size class; other rows say once, few or many, or leave the size out.

>-|TRBD1|TRBJ1-5|TRBV28
TGTGCCAGCAGTTTAAAGGACAGGAGCAATCAGCCCCAGCATTTT
CASSLKDRSNQPQHF
>-|-|TRBJ2-5|TRBV9
TGTGCCAGCAGCGTAGGGTCGTGGGAGCAAGAGACCCAGTACTTC
CASSVGSWEQETQYF
>-|-|TRBJ2-6|TRBV6-6
TGTGCCAGCAGTTACCCCGAGAGGGCTGGGGCCAACGTCCTGACTTTC
CASSYPERAGANVLTF
>-|-|TRBJ1-3|TRBV7-2
TGTGCCAGCAGCTTAATGGGGGGTGGAAACACCATATATTTT
CASSLMGGGNTIYF
>-|TRBD1|TRBJ1-2|TRBV6-5
TGTGCCAGCAGCCCCAGGACAGGGAAGTATGGCTACACCTTC
CASSPRTGKYGYTF
>-|-|TRBJ1-2|TRBV5-4
TGTGCCAGCAGCTTGAACAATGACTATGGCTACACCTTC
CASSLNNDYGYTF
>once|-|TRBJ2-4|TRBV5-4
TGTGCCAGCAGCTTTGCAGGGGGGAAAAACATTCAGTACTTC
CASSFAGGKNIQYF
>-|TRBD2|TRBJ2-6|TRBV3-1/TRBV3-2
TGTGCCAGCAGATTAAGGGAGGGAACGTCTGGGGCCAACGTCCTGACTTTC
CASRLREGTSGANVLTF
>few|TRBD1|TRBJ1-1|TRBV19
TGTGCCAGTAGAGGGACAGGGCCTAACACTGAAGCTTTCTTT
CASRGTGPNTEAFF
>-|-|TRBJ1-2|TRBV6-5
TGTGCCAGCAGTTCCCCAGGTCAGATCTATGGCTACACCTTC
CASSSPGQIYGYTF